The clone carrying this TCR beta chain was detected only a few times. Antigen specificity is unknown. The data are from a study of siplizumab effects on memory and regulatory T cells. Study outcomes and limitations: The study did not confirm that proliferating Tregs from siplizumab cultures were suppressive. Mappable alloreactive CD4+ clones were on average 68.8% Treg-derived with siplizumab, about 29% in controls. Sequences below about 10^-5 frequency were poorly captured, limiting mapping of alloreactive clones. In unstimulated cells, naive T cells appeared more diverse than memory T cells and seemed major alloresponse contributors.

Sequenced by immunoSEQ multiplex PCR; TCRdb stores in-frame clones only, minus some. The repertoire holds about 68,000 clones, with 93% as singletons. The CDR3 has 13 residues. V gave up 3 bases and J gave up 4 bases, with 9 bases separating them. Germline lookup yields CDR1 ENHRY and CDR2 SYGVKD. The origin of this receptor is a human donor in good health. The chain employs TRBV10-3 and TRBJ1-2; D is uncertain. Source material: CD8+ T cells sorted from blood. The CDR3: CAISDEGVYGYTF. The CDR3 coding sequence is TGTGCCATCAGTGACGAAGGAGTCTATGGCTACACCTTC.